This entry lists 2 T cell receptor beta chains sequenced from one sample in a study of T cells in Graves' hyperthyroidism and ophthalmopathy. TCR beta CDR3 regions were amplified from RNA transcripts. In the first-round RT-PCR of the TCR CDR3, the HTBI primer set was used. TCRdb redid the calling of the multiplex PCR reads with MiXCR, one entry per CDR3 protein. The sample holds about 620,000 distinct CDR3 sequences; roughly 15% are singletons and the top ten take 3.8%. Sequencing was done on a sample of blood. Source of these receptors: a woman in her 30s with Graves' hyperthyroidism.

There are many counts of this clonotype. This rearrangement joins TRBV3-1 to TRBJ2-7, with a weak D call TRBD2 (5 bases). CDR1 is LGHDT, CDR2 YNNKEL, per germline (reference sequence). V lost 0 bases to trimming and J lost 9 bases, with 12 bases between them. The length of the CDR3 is 13 residues. In nucleotides, the CDR3 is TGTGCCAGCAGCCAAGACGGACTCGTCGTGCAGTACTTC. This translates into CASSQDGLVVQYF.

A remark on this clonotype: A much larger clone lies a single base off, so this may be a read error. The rearrangement uses TRBV5-1 and TRBJ1-1; D remains ambiguous. The CDR3 spans 16 residues. Germline loops: CDR1 SGHRS, CDR2 YFSETQ. V was trimmed by 0 bases and J by 6 bases, leaving 18 bases between them. The CDR3 loop reads CASSLDPVIGYAEAFF. The CDR3 DNA reads as TGCGCCAGCAGCTTGGACCCGGTCATAGGTTACGCTGAAGCTTTCTTT.